This T cell receptor beta chain was recovered during a study of blood T cell repertoires in COVID-19. Overall study context: Both acute and convalescent COVID-19 samples were obtained from the United States, Italy and Spain. PBMCs, B-cell-depleted T cells, or T cells were the source of the cDNA or gDNA that made up the material.

The CDR3 runs 16 residues. Germline CDR1 and CDR2: SGDLS and YYNGEE. V trimming: 0 bases; J trimming: 2 bases; junction bases outside the gene matches: 5. Clones were sequenced by immunoSEQ multiplex PCR, and TCRdb holds only the in-frame ones, with some missing. The table includes about 250,000 clones, around 90% detected once. The chain recombines TRBV9 with TRBJ2-1; TRBD1 matches 7 bases. The receptor was derived from a woman in her thirties with acute or convalescent COVID-19. Sequencing was done on a sample of peripheral blood. In DNA, the CDR3 is TGTGCCAGCAGCGTAGGAATGGGACAGACCTACAATGAGCAGTTCTTC. Residues: CASSVGMGQTYNEQFF.